This T cell receptor (beta chain) was sequenced in a study of tumor-infiltrating lymphocytes in primary liver carcinoma. Study summary: The study reported T1-T3 N0M0 tumors spanning 4.2 to 10 cm.

CDR3 length equals 16 residues. The germline CDR1 and CDR2 sequences are SGHDN and FVKESK. On this clonotype: A read error is possible here, since a much larger clone lies one base away.

TCR beta cDNA was reverse-transcribed from about 500 ng of total RNA. The reaction used a constant-region primer and ProtoScript II reverse transcriptase. Slightly modified ARM-PCR, run as three nested multiplex PCR rounds, produced the TCR beta libraries. Rounds one and two of PCR, each of around 11 cycles, were primed with TRBV1-TRBV30 forward primers and a C-beta reverse primer. TCRdb re-called the multiplex PCR reads with MiXCR, one entry per CDR3 protein. The sample lists 200,000 or so distinct CDR3 sequences, about 61% occurring once. The source of the blood RNA was unsorted whole blood, and germline DNA was extracted as well.

This chain uses TRBV14 with TRBJ2-4; D uncertain. The source material was peripheral blood. This sequence was found in a woman in her sixties or seventies with primary liver carcinoma and hepatitis B virus infection. DNA for the CDR3: TGTGCCAGCAGCCAAGCGCTGGGTCGGGCCAACAACATTCAGTACTTC. Translated, it gives CASSQALGRANNIQYF.